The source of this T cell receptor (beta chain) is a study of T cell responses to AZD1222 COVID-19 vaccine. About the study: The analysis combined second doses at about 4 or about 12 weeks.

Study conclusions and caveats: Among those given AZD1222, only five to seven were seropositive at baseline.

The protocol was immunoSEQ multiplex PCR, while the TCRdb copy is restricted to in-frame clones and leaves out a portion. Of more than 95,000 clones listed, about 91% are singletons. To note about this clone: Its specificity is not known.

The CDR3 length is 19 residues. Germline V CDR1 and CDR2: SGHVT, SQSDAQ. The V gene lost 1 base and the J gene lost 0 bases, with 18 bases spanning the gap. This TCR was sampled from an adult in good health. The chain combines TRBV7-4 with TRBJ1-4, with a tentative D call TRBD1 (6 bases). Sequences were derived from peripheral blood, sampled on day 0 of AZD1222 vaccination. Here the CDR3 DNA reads TGTGCCAGCAGCTTAGTCGGTTCGGGGGGCCCTGCAACTAATGAAAAACTGTTTTTT. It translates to CASSLVGSGGPATNEKLFF. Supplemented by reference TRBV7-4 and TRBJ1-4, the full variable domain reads GAGVSQSPRYKVAKRGRDVALRCDSISGHVTLYWYRQTLGQGSEVLTYSQSDAQRDKSGRPSGRFSAERPERSVSTLKIQRTEQGDSAVYLCASSLVGSGGPATNEKLFFGSGTQLSVL.